Described below is a single T cell receptor beta chain sequence and its context. The antigen remains unidentified. Data came from immunoSEQ multiplex PCR; TCRdb stores just in-frame clones and leaves some out. The sample has roughly 70,000 clones, over 80% seen once. Germline V gene sequence: CDR1 SNHLY, CDR2 FYNNEI. The CDR3 runs 11 residues. Unmatched junction bases numbered 1, after V lost 8 bases and J lost 5 bases. This record comes from a study of T cell responses to AZD1222 COVID-19 vaccine. General study findings and limits: There were mostly white British donors and more females than males, and clonal diversity was possibly underestimated.

The J gene is TRBJ1-1, the V gene TRBV2; TRBD1 agrees at 8 bases. The TCR was taken from an adult who received the MenACWY meningococcal vaccine as a control. The specimen was peripheral blood, collected 28 days after the second dose of the MenACWY control vaccine. The CDR3 DNA reads as TGTGCCAGCCGACAGGGGACTGAAGCTTTCTTT. The encoded protein is CASRQGTEAFF.